Shown below are 4 T cell receptor beta chains from a single sample sequenced in a study of blood T cell repertoires in COVID-19. Clones were read by immunoSEQ multiplex PCR, and TCRdb kept only the in-frame ones, dropping some. The table shows roughly 250,000 clones, with roughly 91% occurring only once. Sequenced input: peripheral blood. Receptor source: a young man with COVID-19, enrolled during active disease.

The V and J genes are TRBV6-6 and TRBJ2-7, with D unresolved. CDR3 length equals 13 residues. The ends were cut back, 3 bases at V and 1 base at J, with 7 bases in the middle. Germline V lookup: CDR1 MNHNY, CDR2 SVGAGI (reference sequence). The CDR3 protein is CASSYEVSYEQYF. The CDR3, as DNA: TGTGCCAGCAGTTATGAGGTTTCCTACGAGCAGTACTTC.

This chain uses TRBV20-1 with TRBJ1-1; possible D gene TRBD1, 6 bases. Germline-derived CDR1 and CDR2 are DFQATT and SNEGSKA (reference sequence). Trimming took off 3 bases at V and 0 bases at J, with 17 bases between the two ends. The CDR3 is made up of 16 amino acids. This chain's CDR3 is CSASSGTRDMNTEAFF. The CDR3 nucleotides are TGCAGTGCTAGTTCGGGGACACGAGACATGAACACTGAAGCTTTCTTT.

The V call is TRBV7-3, the J call TRBJ2-6, with D uncertain. V lost 5 bases and J 4 bases, leaving 9 bases between the germline ends. This CDR3 is 14 amino acids long. The germline V gene has CDR1 SGHTA and CDR2 FQGTGA. DNA of the CDR3: TGTGCCAGCAGCCCCCAGTACGGGGCCAACGTCCTGACTTTC. Translated: CASSPQYGANVLTF.

V and J are TRBV4-2 and TRBJ1-2, with D hard to call. This CDR3 spans 12 amino acids. CDR1 is LGHNA, CDR2 YNFKEQ, per germline. The V end was cut by 6 bases, the J end by 0 bases, with 5 bases between. CDR3 nucleotides: TGTGCCAGCAGGGCTTCTAACTATGGCTACACCTTC. This gives the protein CASRASNYGYTF.